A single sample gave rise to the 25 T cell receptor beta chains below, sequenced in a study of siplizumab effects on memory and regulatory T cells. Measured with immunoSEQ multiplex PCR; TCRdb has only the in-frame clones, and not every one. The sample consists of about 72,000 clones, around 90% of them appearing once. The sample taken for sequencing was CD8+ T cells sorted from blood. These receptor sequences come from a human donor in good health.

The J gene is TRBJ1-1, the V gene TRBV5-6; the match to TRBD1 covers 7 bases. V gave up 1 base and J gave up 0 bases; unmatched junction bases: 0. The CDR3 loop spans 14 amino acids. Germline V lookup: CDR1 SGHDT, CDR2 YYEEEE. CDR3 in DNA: TGTGCCAGCAGCTTGAGGGGGCTGAACACTGAAGCTTTCTTT. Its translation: CASSLRGLNTEAFF.

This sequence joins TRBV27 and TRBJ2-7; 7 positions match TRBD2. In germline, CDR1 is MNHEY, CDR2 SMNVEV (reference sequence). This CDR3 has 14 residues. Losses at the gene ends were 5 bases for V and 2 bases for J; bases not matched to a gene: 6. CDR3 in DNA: TGTGCCAGCAGTCTCGGGGAGGGCCCCTACGAGCAGTACTTC. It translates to CASSLGEGPYEQYF.

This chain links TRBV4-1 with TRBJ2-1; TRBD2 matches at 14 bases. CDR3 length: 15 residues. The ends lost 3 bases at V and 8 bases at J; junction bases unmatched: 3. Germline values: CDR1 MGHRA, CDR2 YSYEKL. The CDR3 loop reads CASSHGTSGSDEQFF. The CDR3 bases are TGCGCCAGCAGCCATGGGACTAGCGGGAGCGATGAGCAGTTCTTC.

CDR3 bases: TGTGCCAGCAGTCCCGGGGCGGGAGGGCCCCACGAGCAGTACTTC. It is translated as CASSPGAGGPHEQYF. The genes are TRBV27 and TRBJ2-7; 9 nucleotides line up with TRBD2. CDR1 is MNHEY, CDR2 SMNVEV, per germline (reference sequence). V shed 5 bases, J shed 5 bases, and the junction held 10 bases outside the gene matches. The CDR3 spans 15 residues.

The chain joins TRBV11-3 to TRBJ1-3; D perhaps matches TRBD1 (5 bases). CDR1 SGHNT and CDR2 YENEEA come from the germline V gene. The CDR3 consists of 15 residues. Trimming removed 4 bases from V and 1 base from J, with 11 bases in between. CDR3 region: CASSSNGQSGNTIYF. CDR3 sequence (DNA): TGTGCCAGCAGCTCTAATGGACAATCTGGAAACACCATATATTTT.

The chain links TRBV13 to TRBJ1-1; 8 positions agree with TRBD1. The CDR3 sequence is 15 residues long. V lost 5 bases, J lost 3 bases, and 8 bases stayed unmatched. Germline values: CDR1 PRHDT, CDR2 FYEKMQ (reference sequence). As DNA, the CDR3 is TGTGCCAGCAGCCCACCGCAGGGGGCTGACACTGAAGCTTTCTTT. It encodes CASSPPQGADTEAFF.

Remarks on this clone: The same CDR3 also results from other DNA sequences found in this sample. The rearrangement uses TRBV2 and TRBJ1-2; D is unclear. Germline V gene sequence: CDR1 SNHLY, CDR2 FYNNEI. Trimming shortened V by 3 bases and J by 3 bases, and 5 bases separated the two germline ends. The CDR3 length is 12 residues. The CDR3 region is CASSEEDYGYTF. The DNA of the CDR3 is TGTGCCAGCAGTGAGGAGGACTATGGCTACACCTTC.

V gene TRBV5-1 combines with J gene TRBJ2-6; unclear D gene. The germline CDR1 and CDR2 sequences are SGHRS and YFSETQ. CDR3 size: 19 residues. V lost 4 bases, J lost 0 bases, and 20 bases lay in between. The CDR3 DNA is TGCGCCAGCAGCGCCACTCATGGGATCTCCCTCTCTGGGGCCAACGTCCTGACTTTC. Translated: CASSATHGISLSGANVLTF. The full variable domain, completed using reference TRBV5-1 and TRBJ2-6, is KAGVTQTPRYLIKTRGQQVTLSCSPISGHRSVSWYQQTPGQGLQFLFEYFSETQRNKGNFPGRFSGRQFSNSRSEMNVSTLELGDSALYLCASSATHGISLSGANVLTFGAGSRLTVL.

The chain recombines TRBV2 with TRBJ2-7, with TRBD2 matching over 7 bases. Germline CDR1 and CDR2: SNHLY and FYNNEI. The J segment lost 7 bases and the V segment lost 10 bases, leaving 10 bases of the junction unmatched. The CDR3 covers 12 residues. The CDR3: CATTGLADEQYF. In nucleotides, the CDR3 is TGTGCCACTACGGGCCTAGCGGATGAGCAGTACTTC.

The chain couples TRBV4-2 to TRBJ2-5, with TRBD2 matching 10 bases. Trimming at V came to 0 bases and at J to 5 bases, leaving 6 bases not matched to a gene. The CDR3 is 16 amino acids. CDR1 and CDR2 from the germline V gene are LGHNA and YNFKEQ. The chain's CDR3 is CASSQEEGAGGETQYF. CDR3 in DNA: TGTGCCAGCAGCCAAGAGGAAGGAGCGGGGGGGGAGACCCAGTACTTC.

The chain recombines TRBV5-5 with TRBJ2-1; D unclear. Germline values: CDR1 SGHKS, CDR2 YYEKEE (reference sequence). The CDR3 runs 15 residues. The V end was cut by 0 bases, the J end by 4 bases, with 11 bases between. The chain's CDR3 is CASSLDPLWYNEQFF. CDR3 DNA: TGTGCCAGCAGCTTGGACCCCCTGTGGTACAATGAGCAGTTCTTC. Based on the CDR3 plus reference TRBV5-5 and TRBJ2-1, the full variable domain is DAGVTQSPTHLIKTRGQQVTLRCSPISGHKSVSWYQQVLGQGPQFIFQYYEKEERGRGNFPDRFSARQFPNYSSELNVNALLLGDSALYLCASSLDPLWYNEQFFGPGTRLTVL.

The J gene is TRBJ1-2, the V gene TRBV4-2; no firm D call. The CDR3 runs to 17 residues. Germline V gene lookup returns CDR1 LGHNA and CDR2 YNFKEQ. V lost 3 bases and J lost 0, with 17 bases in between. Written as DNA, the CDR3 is TGTGCCAGCAGCCACACATCAGCGGCCAGAGCTAACTATGGCTACACCTTC. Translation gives CASSHTSAARANYGYTF.

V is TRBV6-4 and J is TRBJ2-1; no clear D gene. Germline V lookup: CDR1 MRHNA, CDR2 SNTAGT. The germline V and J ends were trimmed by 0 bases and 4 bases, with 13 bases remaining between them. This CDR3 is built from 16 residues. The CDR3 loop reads CASSDSETLDYNEQFF. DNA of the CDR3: TGTGCCAGCAGTGACTCGGAGACCCTAGATTACAATGAGCAGTTCTTC.

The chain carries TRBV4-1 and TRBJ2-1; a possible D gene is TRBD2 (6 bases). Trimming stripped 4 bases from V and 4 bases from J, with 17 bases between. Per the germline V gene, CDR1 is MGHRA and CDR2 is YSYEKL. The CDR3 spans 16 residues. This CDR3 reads CASSPFTGSVYNEQFF. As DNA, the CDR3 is TGCGCCAGCAGCCCATTCACCGGGAGCGTATACAATGAGCAGTTCTTC.

CDR3 coding DNA: TGTGCTAGTGGCTTCTTAACAGGGGGCAGTGGCTACACCTTC. Its translation: CASGFLTGGSGYTF. This sequence joins TRBV12-5 and TRBJ1-2; 9 bases fit TRBD1. V shed 6 bases, J shed 7 bases, and the junction held 9 bases outside the gene matches. This CDR3 spans 14 amino acids. Germline lookup yields CDR1 LGHNT and CDR2 FRNRAP.

CDR3 nucleotides: TGTGCCAGCAGCCCTGGACAGGGGGAAAAGAGGTATGGCTACACCTTC. Translated: CASSPGQGEKRYGYTF. The chain combines TRBV7-9 with TRBJ1-2; 10 nucleotides align to TRBD1. Trimming at V came to 5 bases and at J to 5 bases, leaving 11 bases not matched to a gene. CDR3 size: 16 residues. The germline gives CDR1 SEHNR, CDR2 FQNEAQ (reference sequence).

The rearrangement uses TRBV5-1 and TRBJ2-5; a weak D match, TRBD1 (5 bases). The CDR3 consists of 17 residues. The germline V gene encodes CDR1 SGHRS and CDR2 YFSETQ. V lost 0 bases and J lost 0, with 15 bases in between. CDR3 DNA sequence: TGCGCCAGCAGCTTGGGGTGGGCAGGGTCGTACCAAGAGACCCAGTACTTC. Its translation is CASSLGWAGSYQETQYF.

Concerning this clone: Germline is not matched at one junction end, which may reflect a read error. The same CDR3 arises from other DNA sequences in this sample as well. The CDR3 sequence is CASSLEGPNNSPLHF. The CDR3 DNA follows: TGTGCTAGTAGTCTAGAGGGACCGAATAATTCACCCCTCCACTTT. V gene TRBV19 combines with J gene TRBJ1-6; D is possibly TRBD1 (5 bases). This CDR3 spans 15 amino acids. Germline CDR1 reads LNHDA; CDR2 reads SQIVND (reference sequence).

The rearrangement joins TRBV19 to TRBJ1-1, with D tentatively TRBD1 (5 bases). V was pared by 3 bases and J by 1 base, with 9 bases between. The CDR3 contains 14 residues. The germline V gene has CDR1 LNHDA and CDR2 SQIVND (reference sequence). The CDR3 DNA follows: TGTGCCAGTAGTATCGGACATTCGAACACTGAAGCTTTCTTT. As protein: CASSIGHSNTEAFF.

The CDR3 region has the DNA TGTGCCAGCAGCTTATCCAGGAACACTGAAGCTTTCTTT. Protein product: CASSLSRNTEAFF. The J gene is TRBJ1-1, the V gene TRBV7-6; D remains unclear. The V gene's germline CDR1 is SGHVS and CDR2 FNYEAQ. The CDR3 has 13 amino acids. The V end was cut by 2 bases, the J end by 1 base, with 5 bases between.

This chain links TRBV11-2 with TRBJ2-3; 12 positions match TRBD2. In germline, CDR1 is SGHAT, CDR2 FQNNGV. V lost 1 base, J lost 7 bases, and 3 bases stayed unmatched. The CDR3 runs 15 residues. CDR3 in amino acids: CASSLAGLAGYTQYF. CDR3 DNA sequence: TGTGCCAGCAGCTTAGCTGGACTAGCGGGGTATACGCAGTATTTT.

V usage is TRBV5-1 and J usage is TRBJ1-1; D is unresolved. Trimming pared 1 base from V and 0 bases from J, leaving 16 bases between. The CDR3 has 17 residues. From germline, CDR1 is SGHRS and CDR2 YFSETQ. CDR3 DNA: TGCGCCAGCAGCTTGACCCGGGGAAGCGCCATGAACACTGAAGCTTTCTTT. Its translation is CASSLTRGSAMNTEAFF.

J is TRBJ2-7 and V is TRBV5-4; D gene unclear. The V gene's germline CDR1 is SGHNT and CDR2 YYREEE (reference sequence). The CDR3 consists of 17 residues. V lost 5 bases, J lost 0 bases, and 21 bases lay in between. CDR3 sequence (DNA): TGTGCCAGCAGTCCTTGGGGTATGGGTCTTACCTCCTACGAGCAGTACTTC. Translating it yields CASSPWGMGLTSYEQYF. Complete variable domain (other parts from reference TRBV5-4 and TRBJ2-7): ETGVTQSPTHLIKTRGQQVTLRCSSQSGHNTVSWYQQALGQGPQFIFQYYREEENGRGNFPPRFSGLQFPNYSSELNVNALELDDSALYLCASSPWGMGLTSYEQYFGPGTRLTVT.

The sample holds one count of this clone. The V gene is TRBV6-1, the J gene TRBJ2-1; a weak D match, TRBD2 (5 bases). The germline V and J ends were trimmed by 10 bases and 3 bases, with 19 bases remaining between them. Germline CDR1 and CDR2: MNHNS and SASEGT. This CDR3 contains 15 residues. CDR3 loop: CATQEAVLIYNEQFF. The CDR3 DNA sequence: TGTGCCACCCAGGAGGCGGTTCTAATCTACAATGAGCAGTTCTTC.

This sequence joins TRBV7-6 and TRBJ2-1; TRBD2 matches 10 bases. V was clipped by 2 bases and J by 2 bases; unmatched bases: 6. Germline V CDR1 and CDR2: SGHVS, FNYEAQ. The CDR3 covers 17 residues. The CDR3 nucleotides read TGTGCCAGCAGCTTAACTAGCGGGATCGGGACCTACAATGAGCAGTTCTTC. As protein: CASSLTSGIGTYNEQFF.